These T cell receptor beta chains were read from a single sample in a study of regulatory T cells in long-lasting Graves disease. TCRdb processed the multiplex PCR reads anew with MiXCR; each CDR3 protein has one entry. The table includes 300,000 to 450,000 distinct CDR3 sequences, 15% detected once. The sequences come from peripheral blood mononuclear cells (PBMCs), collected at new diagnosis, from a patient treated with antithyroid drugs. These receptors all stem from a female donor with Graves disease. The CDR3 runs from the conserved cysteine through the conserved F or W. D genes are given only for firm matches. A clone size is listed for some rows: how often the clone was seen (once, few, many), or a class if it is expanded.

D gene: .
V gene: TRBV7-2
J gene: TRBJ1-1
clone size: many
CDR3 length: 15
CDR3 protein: CASSIQVRSHTEAFF
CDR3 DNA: TGTGCCAGCAGCATACAGGTGAGGTCCCACACTGAAGCTTTCTTT

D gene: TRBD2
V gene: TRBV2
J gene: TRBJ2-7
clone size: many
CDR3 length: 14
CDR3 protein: CASIISGLNFEQYF
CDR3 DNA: TGTGCCAGCATTATTAGCGGGCTCAACTTCGAGCAGTACTTC

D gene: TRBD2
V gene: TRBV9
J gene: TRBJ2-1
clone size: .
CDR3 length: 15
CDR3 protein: CASSVELAGSNEQFF
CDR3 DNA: TGTGCCAGCAGCGTAGAGTTAGCGGGATCCAATGAGCAGTTCTTC

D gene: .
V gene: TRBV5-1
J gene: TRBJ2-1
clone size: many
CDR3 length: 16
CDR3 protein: CASSLFGSGSYNEQFF
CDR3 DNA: TGCGCCAGCAGCTTGTTCGGTAGCGGCTCCTACAATGAGCAGTTCTTC

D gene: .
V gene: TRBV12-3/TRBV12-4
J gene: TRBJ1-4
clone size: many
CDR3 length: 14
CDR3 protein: CASSQGQLREKLFF
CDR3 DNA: TGTGCCAGCAGCCAGGGACAACTTCGTGAAAAACTGTTTTTT

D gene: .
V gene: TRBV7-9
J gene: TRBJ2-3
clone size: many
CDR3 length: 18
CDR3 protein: CAGSLTLKGTPPTDTQYF
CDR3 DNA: TGTGCCGGCAGCTTAACGCTGAAGGGCACCCCCCCCACAGATACGCAGTATTTT

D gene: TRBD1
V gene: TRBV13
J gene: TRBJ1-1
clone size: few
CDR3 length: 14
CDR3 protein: CASSAQGANAEAFF
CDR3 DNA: TGTGCCAGCAGCGCACAGGGGGCGAATGCTGAAGCTTTCTTT

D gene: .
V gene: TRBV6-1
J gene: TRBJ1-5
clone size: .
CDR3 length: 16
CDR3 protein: CASSDLSDRIGQPQHF
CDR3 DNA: TGTGCCAGCAGTGACCTATCTGACAGGATCGGTCAGCCCCAGCATTTT

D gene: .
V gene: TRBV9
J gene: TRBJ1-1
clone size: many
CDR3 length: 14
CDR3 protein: CASSVEGVNTEAFF
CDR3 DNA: TGTGCCAGCAGCGTAGAGGGGGTAAACACTGAAGCTTTCTTT

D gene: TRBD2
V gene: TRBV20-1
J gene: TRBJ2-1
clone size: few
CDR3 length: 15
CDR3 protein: CSARDQRLAGPEQFF
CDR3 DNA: TGCAGTGCTAGAGATCAGCGACTAGCTGGCCCTGAGCAGTTCTTC

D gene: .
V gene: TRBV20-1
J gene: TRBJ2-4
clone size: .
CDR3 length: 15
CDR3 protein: CSARVIQSSTLKEFF
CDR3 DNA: TGCAGTGCTAGAGTTATACAGTCTTCCACCCTAAAGGAGTTCTTC

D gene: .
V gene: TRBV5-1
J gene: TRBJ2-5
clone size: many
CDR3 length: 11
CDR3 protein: CASSLGQTQYF
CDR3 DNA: TGCGCCAGCAGCTTGGGACAGACCCAGTACTTC

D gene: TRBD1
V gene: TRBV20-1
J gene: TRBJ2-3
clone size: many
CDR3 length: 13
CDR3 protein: CSAGQGAPDTQYF
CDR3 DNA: TGCAGTGCTGGACAGGGGGCCCCAGATACGCAGTATTTT

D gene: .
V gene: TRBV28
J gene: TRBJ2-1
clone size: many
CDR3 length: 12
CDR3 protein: CATRGGDNEQFF
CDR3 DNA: TGTGCCACCAGGGGGGGGGACAATGAGCAGTTCTTC

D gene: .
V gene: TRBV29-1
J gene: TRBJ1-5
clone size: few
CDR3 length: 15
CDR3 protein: CSSLKRAVSNQPQHF
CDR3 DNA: TGCAGCTCCTTGAAGAGGGCAGTAAGCAATCAGCCCCAGCATTTT

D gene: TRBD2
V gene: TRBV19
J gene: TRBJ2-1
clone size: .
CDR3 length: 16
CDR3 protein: CASSLLGGGGQNEQFF
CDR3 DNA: TGTGCCAGTAGTCTTCTCGGGGGGGGGGGCCAGAATGAGCAGTTCTTC

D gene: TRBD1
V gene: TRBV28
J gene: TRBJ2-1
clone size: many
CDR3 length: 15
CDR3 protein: CASSPDRAAYNEQFF
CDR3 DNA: TGTGCCAGCAGTCCCGACAGGGCCGCTTACAATGAGCAGTTCTTC

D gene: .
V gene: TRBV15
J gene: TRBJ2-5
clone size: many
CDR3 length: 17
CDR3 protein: CATSRRPEPLPSETQYF
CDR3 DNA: TGTGCCACCAGCAGGAGACCAGAGCCCCTCCCGTCGGAGACCCAGTACTTC

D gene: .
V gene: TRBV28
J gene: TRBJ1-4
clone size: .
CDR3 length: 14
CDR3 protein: CASSLASGWGKLFF
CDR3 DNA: TGTGCCAGCAGTCTGGCCTCGGGCTGGGGAAAACTGTTTTTT

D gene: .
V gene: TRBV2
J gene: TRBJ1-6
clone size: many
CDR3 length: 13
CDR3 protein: CASRQPLNSPLHF
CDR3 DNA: TGTGCCAGCAGACAACCCCTAAATTCACCCCTCCACTTT

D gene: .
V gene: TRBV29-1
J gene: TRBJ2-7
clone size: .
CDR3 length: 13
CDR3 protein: CSVGSQLLGEQYF
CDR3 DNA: TGCAGCGTTGGATCTCAGCTTTTGGGCGAGCAGTACTTC

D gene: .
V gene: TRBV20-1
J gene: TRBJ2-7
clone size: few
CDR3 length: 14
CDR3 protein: CSARDRQEAYEQYF
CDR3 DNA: TGCAGTGCTAGAGATCGGCAGGAGGCGTACGAGCAGTACTTC

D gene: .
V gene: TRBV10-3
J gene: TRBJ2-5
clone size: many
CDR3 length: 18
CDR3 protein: CAISDPNIGWTVQETQYF
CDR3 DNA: TGTGCCATCAGCGACCCCAACATCGGCTGGACTGTCCAAGAGACCCAGTACTTC

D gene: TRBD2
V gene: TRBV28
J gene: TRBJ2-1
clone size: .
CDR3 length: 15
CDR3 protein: CASSPPSGGAHEQFF
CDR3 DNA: TGTGCCAGCAGTCCACCTAGCGGGGGGGCCCATGAGCAGTTCTTC

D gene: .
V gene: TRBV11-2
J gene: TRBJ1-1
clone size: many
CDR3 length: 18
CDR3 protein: CASSLVRSPSRRGTEAFF
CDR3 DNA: TGTGCCAGCAGCTTAGTTCGGAGTCCGAGTAGGCGAGGGACTGAAGCTTTCTTT

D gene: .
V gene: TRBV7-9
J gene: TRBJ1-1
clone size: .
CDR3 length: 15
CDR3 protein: CASRTKGGGGTEAFF
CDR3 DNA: TGTGCCAGCAGGACGAAAGGGGGAGGCGGCACTGAAGCTTTCTTT

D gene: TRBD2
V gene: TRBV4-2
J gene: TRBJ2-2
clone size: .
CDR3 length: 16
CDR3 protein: CASTQTSAANTGELFF
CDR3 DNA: TGTGCCAGCACCCAGACTAGCGCCGCGAACACCGGGGAGCTGTTTTTT

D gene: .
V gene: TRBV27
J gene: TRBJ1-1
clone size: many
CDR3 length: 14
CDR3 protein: CASSFSQTNTEAFF
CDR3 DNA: TGTGCCAGCAGTTTTAGCCAGACGAACACTGAAGCTTTCTTT

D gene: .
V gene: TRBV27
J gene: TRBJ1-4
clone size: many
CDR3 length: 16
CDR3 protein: CASSLSWGEGLEKLFF
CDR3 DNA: TGTGCCAGCAGTTTATCTTGGGGAGAAGGCCTCGAAAAACTGTTTTTT

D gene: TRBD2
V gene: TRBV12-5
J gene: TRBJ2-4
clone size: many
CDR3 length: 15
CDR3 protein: CASGFGAGGKNIQYF
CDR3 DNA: TGTGCTAGTGGTTTTGGAGCGGGAGGGAAAAACATTCAGTACTTC

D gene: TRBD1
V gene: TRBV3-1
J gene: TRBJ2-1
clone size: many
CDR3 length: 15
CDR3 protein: CASSQDGYRGNEQFF
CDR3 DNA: TGTGCCAGCAGCCAAGATGGGTACAGGGGAAATGAGCAGTTCTTC

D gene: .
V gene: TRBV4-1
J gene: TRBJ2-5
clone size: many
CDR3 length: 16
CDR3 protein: CASSRFHTRRMETQYF
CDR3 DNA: TGCGCCAGCAGCCGGTTTCATACTAGGCGGATGGAGACCCAGTACTTC

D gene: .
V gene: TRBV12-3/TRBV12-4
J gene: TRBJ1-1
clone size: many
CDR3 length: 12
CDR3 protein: CASSPENTEAFF
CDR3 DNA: TGTGCCAGCAGCCCCGAGAACACTGAAGCTTTCTTT

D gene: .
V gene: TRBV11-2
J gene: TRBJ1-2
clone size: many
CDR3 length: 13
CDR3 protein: CASSLMQGLGYTF
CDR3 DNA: TGTGCCAGCAGCTTAATGCAGGGACTTGGCTACACCTTC

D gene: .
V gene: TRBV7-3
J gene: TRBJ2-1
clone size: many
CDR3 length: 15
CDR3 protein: CASSLGQGGPNEQFF
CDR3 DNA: TGTGCCAGCAGCTTAGGGCAGGGCGGGCCCAATGAGCAGTTCTTC

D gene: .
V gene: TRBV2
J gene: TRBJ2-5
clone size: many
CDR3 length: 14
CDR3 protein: CARSGDAGQETQYF
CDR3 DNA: TGTGCCAGGTCGGGGGACGCAGGTCAAGAGACCCAGTACTTC

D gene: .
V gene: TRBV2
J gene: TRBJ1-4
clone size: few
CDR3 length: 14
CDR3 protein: CASSDPSGSEKLFF
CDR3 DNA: TGTGCCAGCAGTGACCCTTCAGGGAGTGAAAAACTGTTTTTT

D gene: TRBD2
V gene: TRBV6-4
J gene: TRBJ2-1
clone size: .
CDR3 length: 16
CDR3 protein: CASSDNFGGGWGEQFF
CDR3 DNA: TGTGCCAGCAGTGACAATTTCGGGGGGGGCTGGGGTGAGCAGTTCTTC

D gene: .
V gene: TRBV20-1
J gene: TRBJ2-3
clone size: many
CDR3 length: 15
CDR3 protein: CSARVGVEREDTQYF
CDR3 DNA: TGCAGTGCTAGAGTGGGGGTGGAGCGAGAAGATACGCAGTATTTT

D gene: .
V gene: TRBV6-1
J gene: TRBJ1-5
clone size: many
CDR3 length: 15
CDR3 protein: CASSNPENSNQPQHF
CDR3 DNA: TGTGCCAGCAGTAACCCGGAGAATAGCAATCAGCCCCAGCATTTT

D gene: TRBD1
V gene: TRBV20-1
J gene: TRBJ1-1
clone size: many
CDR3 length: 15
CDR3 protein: CSARPPQGVNTEAFF
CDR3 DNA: TGCAGTGCAAGACCTCCACAGGGGGTGAACACTGAAGCTTTCTTT

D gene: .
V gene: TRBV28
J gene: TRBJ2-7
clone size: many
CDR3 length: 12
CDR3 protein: CASSIPTYEQYF
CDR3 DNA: TGTGCCAGCAGTATTCCGACCTACGAGCAGTACTTC

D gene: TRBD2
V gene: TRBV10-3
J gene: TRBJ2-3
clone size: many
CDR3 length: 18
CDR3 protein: CAISASETSGISTDTQYF
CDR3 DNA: TGTGCCATCAGTGCCAGTGAGACTAGCGGGATCAGCACAGATACGCAGTATTTT

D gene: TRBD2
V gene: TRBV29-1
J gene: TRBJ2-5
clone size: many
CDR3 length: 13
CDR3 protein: CSVGSGMGETQYF
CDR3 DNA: TGCAGCGTTGGTAGCGGGATGGGTGAGACCCAGTACTTC

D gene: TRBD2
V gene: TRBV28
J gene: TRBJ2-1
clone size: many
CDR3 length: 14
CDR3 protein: CASSSARLAAEQFF
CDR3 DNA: TGTGCCAGCAGTTCCGCCCGACTAGCGGCTGAGCAGTTCTTC